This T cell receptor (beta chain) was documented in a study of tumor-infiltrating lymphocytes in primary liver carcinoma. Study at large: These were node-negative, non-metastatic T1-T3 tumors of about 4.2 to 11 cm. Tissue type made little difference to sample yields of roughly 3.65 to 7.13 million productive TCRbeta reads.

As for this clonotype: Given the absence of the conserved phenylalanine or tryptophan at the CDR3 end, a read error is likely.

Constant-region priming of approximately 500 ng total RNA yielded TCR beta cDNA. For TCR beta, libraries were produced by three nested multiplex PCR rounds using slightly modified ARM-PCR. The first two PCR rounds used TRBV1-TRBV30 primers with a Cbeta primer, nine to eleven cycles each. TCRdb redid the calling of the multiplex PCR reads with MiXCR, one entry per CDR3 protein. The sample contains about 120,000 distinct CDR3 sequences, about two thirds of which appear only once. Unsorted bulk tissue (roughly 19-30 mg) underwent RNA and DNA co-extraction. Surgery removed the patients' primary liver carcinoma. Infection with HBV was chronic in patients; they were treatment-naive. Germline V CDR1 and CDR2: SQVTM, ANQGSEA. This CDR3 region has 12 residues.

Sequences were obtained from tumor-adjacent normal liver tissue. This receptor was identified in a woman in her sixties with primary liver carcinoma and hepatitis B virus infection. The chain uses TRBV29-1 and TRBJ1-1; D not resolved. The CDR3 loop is CSVREGNTGAFS. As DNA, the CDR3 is TGCAGCGTTCGTGAAGGAAACACTGGAGCTTTCTCT.